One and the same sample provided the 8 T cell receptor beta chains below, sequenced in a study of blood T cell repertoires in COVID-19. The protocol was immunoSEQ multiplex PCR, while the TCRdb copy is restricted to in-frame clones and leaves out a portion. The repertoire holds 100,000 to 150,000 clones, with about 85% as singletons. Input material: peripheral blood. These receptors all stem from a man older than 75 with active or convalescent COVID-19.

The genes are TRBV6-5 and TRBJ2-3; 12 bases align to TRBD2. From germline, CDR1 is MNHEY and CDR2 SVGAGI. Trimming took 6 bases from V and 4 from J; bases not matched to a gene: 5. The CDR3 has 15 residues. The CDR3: CASSQTSGSADTQYF. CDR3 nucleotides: TGTGCCAGCAGCCAGACTAGCGGGAGTGCAGATACGCAGTATTTT.

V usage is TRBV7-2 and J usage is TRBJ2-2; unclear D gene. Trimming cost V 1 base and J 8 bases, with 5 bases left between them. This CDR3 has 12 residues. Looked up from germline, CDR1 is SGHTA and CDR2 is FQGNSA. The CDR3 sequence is CASSLERGELFF. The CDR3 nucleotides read TGTGCCAGCAGCTTAGAACGGGGGGAGCTGTTTTTT.

As DNA, the CDR3 is TGCGCCAGCAGCCAAGAGGGGCTGGGGGGAGCTTTCTTT. It yields the protein CASSQEGLGGAFF. The V call is TRBV4-1, the J call TRBJ1-1; TRBD1 might be the D (5 bases). Germline lookup yields CDR1 MGHRA and CDR2 YSYEKL. CDR3 length equals 13 residues. V lost 0 bases and J lost 10, with 12 bases in between.

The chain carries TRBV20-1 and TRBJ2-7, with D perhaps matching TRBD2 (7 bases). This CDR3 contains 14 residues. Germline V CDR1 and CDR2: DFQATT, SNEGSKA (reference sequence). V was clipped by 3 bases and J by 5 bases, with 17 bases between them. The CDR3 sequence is CSASAGRGADEQYF. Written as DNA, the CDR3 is TGCAGTGCTAGTGCAGGCCGGGGGGCGGACGAGCAGTACTTC.

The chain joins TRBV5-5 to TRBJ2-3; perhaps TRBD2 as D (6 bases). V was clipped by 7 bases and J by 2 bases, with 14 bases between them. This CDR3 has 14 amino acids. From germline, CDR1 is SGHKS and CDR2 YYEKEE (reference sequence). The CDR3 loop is CASSRDWVTDTQYF. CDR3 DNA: TGTGCCAGCTCCCGGGACTGGGTCACAGATACGCAGTATTTT.

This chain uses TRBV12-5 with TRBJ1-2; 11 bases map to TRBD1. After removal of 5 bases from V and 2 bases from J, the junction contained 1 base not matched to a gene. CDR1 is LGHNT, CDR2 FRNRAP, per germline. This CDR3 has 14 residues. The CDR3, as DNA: TGTGCTAGTGGTCGGACAGGGGGCAACTATGGCTACACCTTC. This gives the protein CASGRTGGNYGYTF.

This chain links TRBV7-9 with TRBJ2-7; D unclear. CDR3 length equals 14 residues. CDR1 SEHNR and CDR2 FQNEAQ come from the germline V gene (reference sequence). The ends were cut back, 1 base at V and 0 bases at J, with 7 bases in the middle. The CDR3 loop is CASSLGASSYEQYF. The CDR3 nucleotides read TGTGCCAGCAGCTTAGGTGCTAGCTCCTACGAGCAGTACTTC.

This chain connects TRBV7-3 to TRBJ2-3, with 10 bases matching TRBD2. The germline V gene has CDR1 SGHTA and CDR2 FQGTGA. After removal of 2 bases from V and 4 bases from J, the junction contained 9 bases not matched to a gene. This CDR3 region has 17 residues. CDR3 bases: TGTGCCAGCAGCTTATTTGGCGCTAGCGGGGGCGCAGATACGCAGTATTTT. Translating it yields CASSLFGASGGADTQYF.